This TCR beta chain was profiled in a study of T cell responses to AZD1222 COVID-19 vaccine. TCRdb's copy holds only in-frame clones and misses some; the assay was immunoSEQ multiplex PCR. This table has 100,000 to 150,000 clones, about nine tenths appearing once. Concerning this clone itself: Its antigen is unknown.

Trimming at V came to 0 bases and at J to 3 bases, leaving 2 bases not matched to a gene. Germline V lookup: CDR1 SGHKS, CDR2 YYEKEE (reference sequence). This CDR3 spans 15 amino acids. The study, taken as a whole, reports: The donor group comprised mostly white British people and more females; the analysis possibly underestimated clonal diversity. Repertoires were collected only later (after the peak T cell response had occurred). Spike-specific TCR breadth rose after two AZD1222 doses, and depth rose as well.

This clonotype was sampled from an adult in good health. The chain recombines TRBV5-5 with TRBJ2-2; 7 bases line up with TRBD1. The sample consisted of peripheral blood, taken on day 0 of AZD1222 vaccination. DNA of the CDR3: TGTGCCAGCAGCTTGGAGGGGGCGCACACCGGGGAGCTGTTTTTT. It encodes CASSLEGAHTGELFF.